This entry lists 13 T cell receptor beta chains sequenced from one sample in a study of blood T cell repertoires in COVID-19. Profiled with immunoSEQ multiplex PCR; TCRdb holds only in-frame clones, not every one. Of 200,000 to 250,000 clones listed, about nine tenths are singletons. Sequencing input: peripheral blood. The receptors stem from an older woman with acute or convalescent COVID-19.

The chain recombines TRBV23-1 with TRBJ1-6, with D uncertain. TRBV23-1 is sorted into the ORF group, with uncertain function. The germline V and J ends were trimmed by 7 bases and 0 bases, with 13 bases remaining between them. There are 16 residues in the CDR3. In DNA, the CDR3 is TGCGCCAGCAACCACGCCCCGAGCTCCTATAATTCACCCCTCCACTTT. Its translation is CASNHAPSSYNSPLHF.

V and J are TRBV14 and TRBJ1-1; 8 bases are shared with TRBD1. The CDR3 covers 15 residues. Germline CDR1 and CDR2: SGHDN and FVKESK. After removal of 3 bases from V and 3 bases from J, the junction contained 6 bases not matched to a gene. The CDR3 region is CASSHLGQGHTEAFF. In DNA, the CDR3 is TGTGCCAGCAGCCATCTCGGACAGGGCCACACTGAAGCTTTCTTT.

The chain joins TRBV5-8 to TRBJ1-2; TRBD1 matches at 8 bases. CDR1 and CDR2 (germline): SGHTS, YDEGEE. V lost 6 bases to trimming and J lost 0 bases; unmatched junction nucleotides: 7. The CDR3 contains 15 residues. CDR3 region: CASNRPGGSNYGYTF. The DNA of the CDR3 is TGTGCCAGCAATCGCCCAGGGGGCTCTAACTATGGCTACACCTTC.

V gene TRBV7-2 combines with J gene TRBJ2-3; 13 bases line up with TRBD2. Germline V CDR1 and CDR2: SGHTA, FQGNSA. The CDR3 has 17 residues. After removal of 4 bases from V and 5 bases from J, the junction contained 9 bases not matched to a gene. The CDR3 spells CASSSQLAGGPRDTQYF. Here the CDR3 DNA reads TGTGCCAGCAGCTCCCAACTAGCGGGAGGGCCTAGAGATACGCAGTATTTT.

A few counts support this clone. The V and J genes are TRBV30 and TRBJ1-4; 7 bases line up with TRBD1. This CDR3 has 16 residues. Trimming cost V 5 bases and J 2 bases; bases outside gene matches: 11. Germline CDR1 and CDR2: GTSNPN and SVGIG (reference sequence). CDR3 region: CAWGTGAPPTNEKLFF. DNA for the CDR3: TGTGCCTGGGGAACAGGGGCCCCACCTACTAATGAAAAACTGTTTTTT.

This rearrangement joins TRBV6-5 to TRBJ2-1, with 8 bases matching TRBD1. The junction had 3 bases not matched to a gene; V was cut back by 4 bases and J by 4 bases. Germline assignment: CDR1 MNHEY and CDR2 SVGAGI. The CDR3 has 14 amino acids. Written as DNA, the CDR3 is TGTGCCAGCAGTTCCGGACAGGGATACAATGAGCAGTTCTTC. The encoded protein is CASSSGQGYNEQFF.

CDR3 in amino acids: CASSLQRGSSYEQYF. In DNA form, the CDR3 reads TGTGCCAGCAGCTTACAGCGGGGGTCCTCCTACGAGCAGTACTTC. The J gene is TRBJ2-7, the V gene TRBV7-8, with 8 bases that match TRBD2. Per the germline V gene, CDR1 is SGHVS and CDR2 is FQNEAQ. With 2 bases clipped from V and 0 bases from J, the junction kept 3 bases outside the gene matches. CDR3 length: 15 residues. The whole variable domain, filled in from reference TRBV7-8 and TRBJ2-7, reads GAGVSQSPRYKVAKRGQDVALRCDPISGHVSLFWYQQALGQGPEFLTYFQNEAQLDKSGLPSDRFFAERPEGSVSTLKIQRTQQEDSAVYLCASSLQRGSSYEQYFGPGTRLTVT.

V usage is TRBV7-3 and J usage is TRBJ1-1, with D unclear. CDR3 size: 13 residues. The V end lost 4 bases, the J end lost 5 bases, and 11 bases lay between the germline ends. Germline values: CDR1 SGHTA, CDR2 FQGTGA. The CDR3 is CASSSRWWTEAFF. Here the CDR3 DNA reads TGTGCCAGCAGCTCCCGGTGGTGGACTGAAGCTTTCTTT.

The CDR3 DNA reads TGTGCCAGCAGCTTAGTGGTTAGCGGGGGTAATGAGCAGTTCTTC. It is translated as CASSLVVSGGNEQFF. V gene TRBV7-6 combines with J gene TRBJ2-1; 9 positions match TRBD2. This CDR3 is built from 15 residues. In germline, CDR1 is SGHVS, CDR2 FNYEAQ. The J segment lost 7 bases and the V segment lost 1 base, leaving 5 bases of the junction unmatched.

The gene calls are TRBV19 and TRBJ1-1, with 9 bases identical to TRBD1. The CDR3 is 17 amino acids. In germline, CDR1 is LNHDA, CDR2 SQIVND (reference sequence). V dropped 2 bases and J dropped 1; count of bases not matched to a gene: 8. The CDR3 spells CASSIPYRGLGNTEAFF. As DNA, the CDR3 is TGTGCCAGTAGTATACCTTACAGGGGGCTGGGGAACACTGAAGCTTTCTTT.

J is TRBJ2-3 and V is TRBV15; D unclear. Deletions cut 0 bases from V and 0 bases from J, with 13 bases between. The CDR3 is made up of 17 amino acids. Germline V lookup: CDR1 LNHNV, CDR2 YYDKDF (reference sequence). The CDR3 spells CATSREATVTSTDTQYF. CDR3 nucleotide sequence: TGTGCCACCAGCAGAGAAGCGACGGTAACTAGCACAGATACGCAGTATTTT.

This clone was seen ten or more times. The chain recombines TRBV5-4 with TRBJ1-4, with D perhaps TRBD1 (6 bases). Per the germline V gene, CDR1 is SGHNT and CDR2 is YYREEE (reference sequence). The CDR3 is 14 residues long. The V end lost 5 bases, the J end lost 8 bases, and 16 bases lay between the germline ends. The CDR3 is CASSRTGRVEKLFF. In nucleotides, the CDR3 is TGTGCCAGCAGTCGAACAGGGAGGGTCGAAAAACTGTTTTTT.

The count of this clone is one. This chain uses TRBV19 with TRBJ1-1, with D unresolved. CDR3 length equals 13 residues. Germline CDR1 LNHDA, CDR2 SQIVND (reference sequence). V was shortened by 7 bases and J by 1 base, with 10 bases between the two germline ends. Here the CDR3 reads CASKWAGNTEAFF. The CDR3 coding sequence is TGTGCCAGTAAGTGGGCAGGGAACACTGAAGCTTTCTTT.